These 17 T cell receptor beta chains share one sample of origin, sequenced in a study of shared clonotypes between healthy human individuals. Here immunoSEQ multiplex PCR was the method, and the copy in TCRdb shows in-frame clones only, minus some. The sample has 1,100,000 or so clones, about 84% seen once. The sample taken for sequencing was memory CD4+ T cells from PBMCs. Specified subset: CD45RA-negative fraction. The receptors come from a man between 18 and 29 years old in good health. Some clones in this sample may be carry-over from other donors' samples.

In this sample, this clone turned up a few times. The chain combines TRBV2 with TRBJ1-1; D gene unclear. From germline, CDR1 is SNHLY and CDR2 FYNNEI. Trimming removed 7 bases from V and 1 base from J, with 7 bases in between. CDR3 length equals 12 residues. The CDR3 region has the DNA TGTGCCAGCACTCGGGAGAACACTGAAGCTTTCTTT. Translation gives CASTRENTEAFF.

This chain uses TRBV5-4 with TRBJ2-7, with D maybe TRBD1 (6 bases). CDR3 length: 15 residues. The ends were cut back, 4 bases at V and 7 bases at J, with 21 bases in the middle. Germline V lookup: CDR1 SGHNT, CDR2 YYREEE (reference sequence). CDR3 protein: CASSDPRGQGREQYF. Here the CDR3 DNA reads TGTGCCAGCAGCGACCCCAGGGGTCAGGGTCGGGAGCAGTACTTC.

A few counts support this clone. This specimen includes other DNA sequences encoding the same CDR3. The V and J genes are TRBV20-1 and TRBJ2-7, with D perhaps TRBD2 (6 bases). The CDR3 is 10 amino acids. V was shortened by 6 bases and J by 3 bases, with 6 bases between the two germline ends. CDR1 DFQATT and CDR2 SNEGSKA come from the germline V gene (reference sequence). CDR3 loop: CSAGSYEQYF. As DNA, the CDR3 is TGCAGTGCCGGGAGCTACGAGCAGTACTTC.

The rearrangement uses TRBV7-9 and TRBJ2-7; unclear D gene. The germline gives CDR1 SEHNR, CDR2 FQNEAQ (reference sequence). V was cut by 1 base and J by 2 bases, with 9 bases left in between. This CDR3 is 14 amino acids long. CDR3 region: CASSLGAGPYEQYF. CDR3 coding DNA: TGTGCCAGCAGCTTAGGGGCAGGCCCCTACGAGCAGTACTTC. Drawing the rest from reference TRBV7-9 and TRBJ2-7, the complete variable domain is DTGVSQNPRHKITKRGQNVTFRCDPISEHNRLYWYRQTLGQGPEFLTYFQNEAQLEKSRLLSDRFSAERPKGSFSTLEIQRTEQGDSAMYLCASSLGAGPYEQYFGPGTRLTVT.

This chain uses TRBV28 with TRBJ2-7; 8 bases are shared with TRBD1. CDR3 length: 14 amino acids. Germline V gene sequence: CDR1 MDHEN, CDR2 SYDVKM. Germline trimming cut 8 bases from V and 2 bases from J; bases unmatched to any gene: 8. Here the CDR3 DNA reads TGTGCCAGCCATGTCCGGGACAGGACCTACGAGCAGTACTTC. Protein product: CASHVRDRTYEQYF.

This clone was seen only once. The chain is built from TRBV7-9 and TRBJ1-4; 8 nucleotides line up with TRBD1. The CDR3 totals 15 residues. The J segment lost 3 bases and the V segment lost 4 bases, leaving 4 bases of the junction unmatched. Looked up from germline, CDR1 is SEHNR and CDR2 is FQNEAQ (reference sequence). The DNA of the CDR3 is TGTGCCAGCAGCTCCCCGACAGGGGCTAATGAAAAACTGTTTTTT. It encodes CASSSPTGANEKLFF.

The DNA for the CDR3 is TGTGCCAGCAGTGTCCGAGATACGCAGTATTTT. Translation gives CASSVRDTQYF. The chain uses TRBV6-5 and TRBJ2-3; D gene unclear. Germline V lookup: CDR1 MNHEY, CDR2 SVGAGI. The germline V and J ends were trimmed by 5 bases and 5 bases, with 5 bases remaining between them. This CDR3 region has 11 residues.

This chain connects TRBV18 to TRBJ2-5, with 7 bases aligning to TRBD2. The J call is doubtful: the DNA matches TRBJ2-7 better. Germline CDR1 is KGHSH and CDR2 is LQKENI. The CDR3 spans 17 residues. The CDR3 spells CASSPGGGGDSSYEQYF. DNA of the CDR3: TGTGCCAGCTCACCAGGTGGGGGGGGAGACTCCTCCTACGAGCAGTACTTC.

This CDR3 reads CASSQDAVQNNEQFF. For the CDR3, the DNA is TGCGCCAGCAGCCAAGATGCAGTGCAGAACAATGAGCAGTTCTTC. This chain links TRBV4-1 with TRBJ2-1; no firm D call. CDR1 and CDR2 (germline): MGHRA, YSYEKL. With 0 bases removed from V and 5 bases from J, the gap between germline ends came to 11 bases. The CDR3 consists of 15 residues.

The V call is TRBV5-1, the J call TRBJ1-1; D may be TRBD1 (5 bases). This CDR3 is 15 amino acids long. Germline lookup yields CDR1 SGHRS and CDR2 YFSETQ. V was pared by 5 bases and J by 1 base, with 15 bases between. The CDR3 DNA sequence: TGCGCCAGCAGAAGGCAGGGCGCCTCGAACACTGAAGCTTTCTTT. Translating gives CASRRQGASNTEAFF.

For the CDR3, the DNA is TGTGCCAGCAGTCCATCCGGGACAGATCGCGAGCAGTACTTC. This translates into CASSPSGTDREQYF. V and J are TRBV28 and TRBJ2-7, with TRBD1 identical over 7 bases. The CDR3 is 14 amino acids. Germline CDR1 reads MDHEN; CDR2 reads SYDVKM. Trimming removed 5 bases from V and 6 bases from J; junction bases left unmatched: 10.

This clone was detected a few times. The rearrangement uses TRBV5-1 and TRBJ2-5; D is possibly TRBD2 (5 bases). This CDR3 is 13 amino acids long. The germline V gene encodes CDR1 SGHRS and CDR2 YFSETQ. V lost 5 bases, J lost 7 bases, and 15 bases lay in between. The CDR3 spells CASRLTTEGTQYF. In nucleotides, the CDR3 is TGCGCCAGCAGATTGACAACTGAGGGGACCCAGTACTTC.

The genes are TRBV5-8 and TRBJ1-5, with D uncertain. Trimming left V 4 bases short and J 3 bases short, with 5 bases between. Germline CDR1 is SGHTS and CDR2 is YDEGEE. The CDR3 is 12 residues long. The DNA for the CDR3 is TGTGCCAGCAGCCCCACCAATCAGCCCCAGCATTTT. Translated, it gives CASSPTNQPQHF.

The rearrangement uses TRBV28 and TRBJ2-3; 12 bases align to TRBD2. This CDR3 is 15 amino acids long. V shed 6 bases, J shed 12 bases, and the junction held 13 bases outside the gene matches. Germline V gene lookup returns CDR1 MDHEN and CDR2 SYDVKM. The CDR3 is CASSSSGRGAMAQYF. DNA for the CDR3: TGTGCCAGCAGCTCTAGCGGGAGGGGGGCCATGGCACAGTATTTT. Looking up the rest from reference TRBV28 and TRBJ2-3 gives the full variable domain: DVKVTQSSRYLVKRTGEKVFLECVQDMDHENMFWYRQDPGLGLRLIYFSYDVKMKEKGDIPEGYSVSREKKERFSLILESASTNQTSMYLCASSSSGRGAMAQYFGPGTRLTVL.

This chain joins TRBV9 and TRBJ2-2; tentatively, D is TRBD2 (5 bases). CDR3 size: 16 residues. The germline V and J ends were trimmed by 4 bases and 5 bases, with 18 bases remaining between them. From germline, CDR1 is SGDLS and CDR2 YYNGEE. The CDR3 is CASSIPRGVGTGELFF. CDR3 nucleotide sequence: TGTGCCAGCAGCATTCCCCGGGGAGTAGGTACCGGGGAGCTGTTTTTT.

This clone has just a few counts. J is TRBJ1-3 and V is TRBV15; possibly TRBD1 for D (5 bases). From germline, CDR1 is LNHNV and CDR2 YYDKDF (reference sequence). The CDR3 is 16 residues long. V was cut by 3 bases and J by 0 bases, with 12 bases left in between. Written as DNA, the CDR3 is TGTGCCACCAGCAGCAGACAGTACCTCTCTGGAAACACCATATATTTT. Amino acid sequence: CATSSRQYLSGNTIYF.

This clone came up many times. Other DNA sequences in this specimen translate into the identical CDR3. This chain links TRBV11-2 with TRBJ2-2, with TRBD2 as a possible D gene (6 bases). Germline CDR1 and CDR2: SGHAT and FQNNGV. The CDR3 loop spans 16 amino acids. V was trimmed by 5 bases and J by 4 bases, leaving 17 bases between them. CDR3 region: CASSTAGPSSTGELFF. CDR3 nucleotide sequence: TGTGCCAGCAGCACGGCGGGGCCGAGTAGCACCGGGGAGCTGTTTTTT.